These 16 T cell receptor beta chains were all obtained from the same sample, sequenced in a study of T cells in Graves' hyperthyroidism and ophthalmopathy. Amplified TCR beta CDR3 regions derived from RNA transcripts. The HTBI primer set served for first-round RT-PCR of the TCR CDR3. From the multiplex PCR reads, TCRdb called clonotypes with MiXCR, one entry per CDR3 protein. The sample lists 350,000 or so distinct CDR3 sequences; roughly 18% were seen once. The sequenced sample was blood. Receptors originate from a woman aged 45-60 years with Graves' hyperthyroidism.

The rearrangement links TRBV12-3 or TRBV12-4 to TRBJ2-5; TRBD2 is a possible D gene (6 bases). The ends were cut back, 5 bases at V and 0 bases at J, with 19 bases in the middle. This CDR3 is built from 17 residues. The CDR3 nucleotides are TGTGCCAGCAGTCGGAGGGTAGGAGCGCCCCACCAAGAGACCCAGTACTTC. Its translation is CASSRRVGAPHQETQYF.

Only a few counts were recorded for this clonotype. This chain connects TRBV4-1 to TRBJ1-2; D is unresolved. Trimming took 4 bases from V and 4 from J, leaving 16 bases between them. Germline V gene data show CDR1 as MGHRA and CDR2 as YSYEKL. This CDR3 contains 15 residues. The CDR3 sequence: CASSPDTINIYGYTF. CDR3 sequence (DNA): TGCGCCAGCAGCCCTGATACTATAAACATCTATGGCTACACCTTC.

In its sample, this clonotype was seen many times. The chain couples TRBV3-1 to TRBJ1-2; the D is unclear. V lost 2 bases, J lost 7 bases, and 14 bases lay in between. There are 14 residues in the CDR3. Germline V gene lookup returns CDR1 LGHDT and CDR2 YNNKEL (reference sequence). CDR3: CASSQSGEGSGYTF. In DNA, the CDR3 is TGTGCCAGCAGCCAAAGCGGGGAAGGTTCTGGCTACACCTTC.

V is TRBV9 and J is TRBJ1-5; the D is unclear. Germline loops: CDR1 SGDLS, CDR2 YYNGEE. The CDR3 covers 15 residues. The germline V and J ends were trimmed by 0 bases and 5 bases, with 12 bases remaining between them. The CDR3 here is CASSVGMGRDQPQHF. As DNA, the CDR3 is TGTGCCAGCAGCGTAGGGATGGGAAGGGATCAGCCCCAGCATTTT.

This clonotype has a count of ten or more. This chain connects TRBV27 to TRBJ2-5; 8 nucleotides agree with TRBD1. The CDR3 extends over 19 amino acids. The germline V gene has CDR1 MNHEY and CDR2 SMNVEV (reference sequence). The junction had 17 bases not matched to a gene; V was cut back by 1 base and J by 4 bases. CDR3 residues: CASSLWGPDRGRITETQYF. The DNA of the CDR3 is TGTGCCAGCAGTTTATGGGGACCCGACAGGGGTCGAATAACAGAGACCCAGTACTTC.

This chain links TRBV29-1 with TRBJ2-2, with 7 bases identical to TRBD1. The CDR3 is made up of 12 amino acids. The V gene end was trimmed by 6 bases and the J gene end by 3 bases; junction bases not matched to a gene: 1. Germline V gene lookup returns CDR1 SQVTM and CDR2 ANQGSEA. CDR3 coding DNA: TGCAGCGTCGGGACAGACACCGGGGAGCTGTTTTTT. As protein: CSVGTDTGELFF.

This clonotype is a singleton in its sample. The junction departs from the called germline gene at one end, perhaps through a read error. This CDR3 reads CAGSLHLAGDADTQYF. In DNA, the CDR3 is TGCGCCGGCAGCTTGCACCTAGCGGGGGATGCAGATACGCAGTATTTT. This rearrangement joins TRBV5-1 to TRBJ2-3, with TRBD2 matching over 10 bases. Germline V gene data show CDR1 as SGHRS and CDR2 as YFSETQ. The CDR3 covers 16 residues.

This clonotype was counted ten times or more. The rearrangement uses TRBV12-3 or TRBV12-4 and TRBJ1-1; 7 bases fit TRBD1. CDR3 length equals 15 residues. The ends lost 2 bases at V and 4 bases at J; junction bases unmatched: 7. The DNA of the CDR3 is TGTGCCAGCAGTTTAAACAGGGGCTCCTCCACTGAAGCTTTCTTT. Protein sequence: CASSLNRGSSTEAFF.

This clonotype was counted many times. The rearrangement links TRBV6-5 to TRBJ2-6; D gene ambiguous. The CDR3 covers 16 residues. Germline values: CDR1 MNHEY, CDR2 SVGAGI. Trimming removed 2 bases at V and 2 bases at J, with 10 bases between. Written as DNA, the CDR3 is TGTGCCAGCAGTTACGTCGGTACCCCTGGGGCCAACGTCCTGACTTTC. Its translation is CASSYVGTPGANVLTF.

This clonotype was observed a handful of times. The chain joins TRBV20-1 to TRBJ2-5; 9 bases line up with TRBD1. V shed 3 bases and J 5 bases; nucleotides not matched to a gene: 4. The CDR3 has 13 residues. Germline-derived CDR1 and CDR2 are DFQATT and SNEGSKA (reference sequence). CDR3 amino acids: CSARETGGETQYF. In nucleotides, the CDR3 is TGCAGTGCTAGGGAGACAGGGGGGGAGACCCAGTACTTC.

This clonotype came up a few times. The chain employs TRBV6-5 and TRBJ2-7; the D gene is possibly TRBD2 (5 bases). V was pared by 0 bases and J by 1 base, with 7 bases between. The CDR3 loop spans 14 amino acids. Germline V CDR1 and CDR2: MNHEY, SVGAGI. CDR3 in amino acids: CASSYSRESYEQYF. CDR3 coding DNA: TGTGCCAGCAGTTACTCGAGGGAGTCCTACGAGCAGTACTTC.

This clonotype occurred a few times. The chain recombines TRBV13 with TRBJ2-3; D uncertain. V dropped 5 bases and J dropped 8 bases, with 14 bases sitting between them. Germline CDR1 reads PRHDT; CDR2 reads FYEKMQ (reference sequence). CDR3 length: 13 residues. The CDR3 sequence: CASSHPGDTTQYF. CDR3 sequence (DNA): TGTGCCAGCAGCCACCCTGGAGACACTACGCAGTATTTT.

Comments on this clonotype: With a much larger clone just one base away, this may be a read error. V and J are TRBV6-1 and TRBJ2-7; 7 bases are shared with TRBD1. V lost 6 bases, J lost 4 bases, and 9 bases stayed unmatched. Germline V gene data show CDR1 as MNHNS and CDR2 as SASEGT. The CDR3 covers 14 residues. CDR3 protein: CASRRLGTDYEQYF. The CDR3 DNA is TGTGCCAGCAGGCGCCTCGGGACAGATTACGAGCAGTACTTC.

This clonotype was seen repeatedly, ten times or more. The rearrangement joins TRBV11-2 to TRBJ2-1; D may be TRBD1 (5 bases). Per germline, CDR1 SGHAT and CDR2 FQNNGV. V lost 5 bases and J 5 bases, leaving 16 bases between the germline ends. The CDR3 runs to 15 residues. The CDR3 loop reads CASSPARGLHNEQFF. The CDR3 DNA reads TGTGCCAGCAGCCCAGCTAGGGGCTTACACAATGAGCAGTTCTTC. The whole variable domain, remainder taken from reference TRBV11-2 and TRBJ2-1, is EAGVAQSPRYKIIEKRQSVAFWCNPISGHATLYWYQQILGQGPKLLIQFQNNGVVDDSQLPKDRFSAERLKGVDSTLKIQPAKLEDSAVYLCASSPARGLHNEQFFGPGTRLTVL.

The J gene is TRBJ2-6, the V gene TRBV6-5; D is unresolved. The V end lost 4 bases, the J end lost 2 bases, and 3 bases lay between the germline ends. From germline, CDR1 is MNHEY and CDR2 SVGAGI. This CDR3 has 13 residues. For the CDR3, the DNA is TGTGCCAGCAGTTGGACTGGGGCCAACGTCCTGACTTTC. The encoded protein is CASSWTGANVLTF.

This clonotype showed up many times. This chain's CDR3 is CASSPTAGGEVGYTF. The CDR3 DNA is TGTGCCAGCAGTCCCACAGCAGGGGGCGAGGTTGGCTACACCTTC. This chain links TRBV12-3 or TRBV12-4 with TRBJ1-2; 8 positions agree with TRBD1. The V gene end was trimmed by 5 bases and the J gene end by 7 bases; junction bases not matched to a gene: 12. This CDR3 contains 15 residues.